These T cell receptor beta chains were read from a single sample in a study of PD-1 blockade in classical Hodgkin lymphoma. Profiling relied on immunoSEQ multiplex PCR, and the TCRdb table lists in-frame clones only, not all of them. The table records just under 40,000 clones, around 80% of them present only once. Sequencing used peripheral blood mononuclear cells (PBMCs), obtained before the fourth cycle of nivolumab. The receptor set was obtained from a human donor with classical Hodgkin lymphoma. CDR3s include the opening cysteine and the closing phenylalanine or tryptophan.

v_call: TRBV4-3; j_call: TRBJ2-2; cdr3_aa: CASSRNRQGAGELFF
v_call: TRBV19; j_call: TRBJ2-3; cdr3_aa: CASSPRGTGSTDTQYF
v_call: TRBV7-6; j_call: TRBJ2-2; cdr3_aa: CASSPAYPGTSGGGSSGELFF
v_call: TRBV2; j_call: TRBJ2-7; cdr3_aa: CASQVGAGYEQYF
v_call: TRBV19; j_call: TRBJ1-2; cdr3_aa: CASIRRTGSYGYTF
v_call: TRBV6-5; j_call: TRBJ2-7; cdr3_aa: CASSNSGGNYEQYF
v_call: TRBV7-3; j_call: TRBJ2-2; cdr3_aa: CASSATRNTGELFF
v_call: TRBV29-1; j_call: TRBJ2-1; cdr3_aa: CSVDRNEQFF
v_call: TRBV9; j_call: TRBJ2-1; cdr3_aa: CASSVSGSPGNEQFF
v_call: TRBV30; j_call: TRBJ2-5; cdr3_aa: CAWTRGHQETQYF
v_call: TRBV5-1; j_call: TRBJ1-2; cdr3_aa: CASSPARGVYGYTF
v_call: TRBV7-9; j_call: TRBJ2-1; cdr3_aa: CASTLGGSEQFF
v_call: TRBV6-5; j_call: TRBJ1-2; cdr3_aa: CASSSPGQGDYGYTF
v_call: TRBV7-6; j_call: TRBJ2-3; cdr3_aa: CASRLSLGTDTQYF
v_call: TRBV19; j_call: TRBJ2-5; cdr3_aa: CASSPSGGSFSGTQYF
v_call: TRBV6-1; j_call: TRBJ2-5; cdr3_aa: CASSGGQLFLQETQYF
v_call: TRBV11-2; j_call: TRBJ1-2; cdr3_aa: CASSFGPSSYGYTF
v_call: TRBV29-1; j_call: TRBJ1-2; cdr3_aa: CSVLYIYGYTF
v_call: TRBV2; j_call: TRBJ2-2; cdr3_aa: CASSEEGGNLAGELFF
v_call: TRBV2; j_call: TRBJ2-7; cdr3_aa: CASREPGQGAREQYF
v_call: TRBV5-1; j_call: TRBJ1-2; cdr3_aa: CASSPSVGMNYGYTF
v_call: TRBV19; j_call: TRBJ2-1; cdr3_aa: CASSIDPLGRGSNEQFF
v_call: TRBV7-8; j_call: TRBJ2-5; cdr3_aa: CASSKRGTSGQTQYF
v_call: TRBV29-1; j_call: TRBJ2-5; cdr3_aa: CSVRQVETQYF
v_call: TRBV27; j_call: TRBJ1-6; cdr3_aa: CASSTQWRDGKTPLHF
v_call: TRBV5-4; j_call: TRBJ2-3; cdr3_aa: CASSKPRQGSTDTQYF
v_call: TRBV19; j_call: TRBJ2-3; cdr3_aa: CATHRQGSDTQYF
v_call: TRBV4-3; j_call: TRBJ2-3; cdr3_aa: CASEEQKYTDTQYF
v_call: TRBV30; j_call: TRBJ2-3; cdr3_aa: CAWSAGSTDTQYF
v_call: TRBV30; j_call: TRBJ2-1; cdr3_aa: CAWSRFGGATEQFF
v_call: TRBV21-1; j_call: TRBJ1-5; cdr3_aa: CASSILPLTGGYQPQHF
v_call: TRBV18; j_call: TRBJ1-1; cdr3_aa: CASSPRGTGDGAFF
v_call: TRBV27; j_call: TRBJ1-6; cdr3_aa: CASSFRTVNSPLHF
v_call: TRBV5-6; j_call: TRBJ2-2; cdr3_aa: CASSLTGVGPHTGELFF
v_call: TRBV7-2; j_call: TRBJ2-2; cdr3_aa: CASSWTGDSGELFF
v_call: TRBV13; j_call: TRBJ2-2; cdr3_aa: CASSLSAGELFF